The next 27 T cell receptor beta chains were all read from a single sample in a study of T cells in localized non-small cell lung cancer. Here immunoSEQ multiplex PCR was the method, and the copy in TCRdb shows in-frame clones only, minus some. The sample consists of around 5,100 clones, 84% of them appearing once. This specimen was peripheral blood mononuclear cells, taken before any cancer treatment. These receptors were obtained from a female donor older than 55 with stage II lung adenocarcinoma.

The chain joins TRBV10-3 to TRBJ1-5; weak D call: TRBD1 (6 bases). This CDR3 is 14 amino acids long. Between the trimmed V and J ends, which lost 4 bases and 9 bases, there was a span of 16 bases. Germline CDR1 is ENHRY and CDR2 is SYGVKD. In DNA form, the CDR3 reads TGTGCCATCAGTGTACAGGGTCGTTTAGGGCCCCAGCATTTT. It translates to CAISVQGRLGPQHF.

The count of this clone is one. This chain joins TRBV10-3 and TRBJ1-1, with D possibly being TRBD1 (6 bases). Trimming removed 0 bases from V and 3 bases from J, with 8 bases in between. This CDR3 is 14 amino acids long. Per germline, CDR1 ENHRY and CDR2 SYGVKD. The CDR3 DNA reads TGTGCCATCAGTGAGTCGACAGGCCACACTGAAGCTTTCTTT. Translating it yields CAISESTGHTEAFF.

This rearrangement joins TRBV5-1 to TRBJ2-5, with 8 bases that match TRBD1. The V gene end was trimmed by 5 bases and the J gene end by 3 bases; junction bases not matched to a gene: 6. CDR1 is SGHRS and CDR2 is YFSETQ in the germline V gene. The CDR3 is 14 residues long. The CDR3 bases are TGCGCCAGCAGACTATCGGGACAGGAAGAGACCCAGTACTTC. Amino acid sequence: CASRLSGQEETQYF.

The chain employs TRBV6-1 and TRBJ2-7, with D unresolved. The CDR3 has 11 amino acids. The germline CDR1 and CDR2 sequences are MNHNS and SASEGT. V lost 2 bases to trimming and J lost 4 bases, with 3 bases between them. CDR3 coding DNA: TGTGCCAGCAGTGAACTTTACGAGCAGTACGTC. It specifies CASSELYEQYV.

The rearrangement uses TRBV2 and TRBJ2-2; 9 bases align to TRBD2. Germline-derived CDR1 and CDR2 are SNHLY and FYNNEI. V was pared by 3 bases and J by 5 bases, with 4 bases of the junction left unmatched. The CDR3 is 15 residues long. As DNA, the CDR3 is TGTGCCAGCAGTGACGGAGCGGGAGGTACCGGGGAGCTGTTTTTT. Residues: CASSDGAGGTGELFF.

This rearrangement joins TRBV30 to TRBJ2-3; 7 nucleotides align to TRBD1. This CDR3 spans 15 amino acids. CDR1 and CDR2 from the germline V gene are GTSNPN and SVGIG (reference sequence). Germline trimming cut 2 bases from V and 5 bases from J; bases unmatched to any gene: 10. This CDR3 is CAWSKKQGRGDTQYF. CDR3 DNA: TGTGCCTGGAGTAAAAAACAGGGGCGTGGAGATACGCAGTATTTT.

The J gene is TRBJ1-1, the V gene TRBV5-1; D call uncertain. CDR1 SGHRS and CDR2 YFSETQ come from the germline V gene. CDR3 length equals 15 residues. The ends were cut back, 4 bases at V and 0 bases at J, with 13 bases in the middle. CDR3 residues: CASSPGPDLNTEAFF. CDR3 nucleotides: TGCGCCAGCAGCCCCGGACCGGATTTGAACACTGAAGCTTTCTTT. Full variable domain (remainder filled in from reference TRBV5-1 and TRBJ1-1): KAGVTQTPRYLIKTRGQQVTLSCSPISGHRSVSWYQQTPGQGLQFLFEYFSETQRNKGNFPGRFSGRQFSNSRSEMNVSTLELGDSALYLCASSPGPDLNTEAFFGQGTRLTVV.

The chain links TRBV9 to TRBJ1-1, with D maybe TRBD1 (5 bases). Germline values: CDR1 SGDLS, CDR2 YYNGEE. V lost 4 bases, J lost 3 bases, and 10 bases lay in between. The CDR3 runs 13 residues. For the CDR3, the DNA is TGTGCCAGCAGCCAAGGGACGGACACTGAAGCTTTCTTT. As protein: CASSQGTDTEAFF.

The rearrangement uses TRBV4-1 and TRBJ1-6; no firm D call. V shed 5 bases and J shed 0 bases, with 14 bases lying between them. The CDR3 is 17 amino acids. Germline loops: CDR1 MGHRA, CDR2 YSYEKL. CDR3 loop: CASSKETSSSYNSPLHF. The CDR3 DNA follows: TGCGCCAGCAGCAAGGAGACGTCGAGCTCCTATAATTCACCCCTCCACTTT.

In this sample, this clone turned up a few times. V is TRBV5-1 and J is TRBJ1-6; D ambiguous. V was cut by 0 bases and J by 7 bases, with 8 bases left in between. The germline V gene encodes CDR1 SGHRS and CDR2 YFSETQ. The CDR3 is 14 amino acids. CDR3 DNA: TGCGCCAGCAGCTTGGCACACGACAATTCACCCCTCCACTTT. Amino acid sequence: CASSLAHDNSPLHF.

This rearrangement joins TRBV5-4 to TRBJ2-7; D is ambiguous. From germline, CDR1 is SGHNT and CDR2 YYREEE (reference sequence). CDR3 length: 13 amino acids. V was cut by 2 bases and J by 3 bases, with 9 bases left in between. CDR3 in amino acids: CASSLGGHYEQYV. The DNA of the CDR3 is TGTGCCAGCAGCTTAGGTGGGCACTACGAGCAGTACGTC.

This clone was seen just once. V is TRBV2 and J is TRBJ1-6; a possible D gene is TRBD1 (5 bases). CDR1 SNHLY and CDR2 FYNNEI come from the germline V gene. This CDR3 contains 14 residues. Trimming stripped 5 bases from V and 9 bases from J, with 14 bases between. The DNA of the CDR3 is TGTGCCAGCAGTACGGGACCGGTTGGTTCACCCCTCCACTTT. This gives the protein CASSTGPVGSPLHF. Combining the CDR3 with reference TRBV2 and TRBJ1-6 gives the whole variable domain EPEVTQTPSHQVTQMGQEVILRCVPISNHLYFYWYRQILGQKVEFLVSFYNNEISEKSEIFDDQFSVERPDGSNFTLKIRSTKLEDSAMYFCASSTGPVGSPLHFGNGTRLTVT.

The gene calls are TRBV5-4 and TRBJ2-1; 10 nucleotides match TRBD2. With 4 bases clipped from V and 0 bases from J, the junction kept 4 bases outside the gene matches. The germline V gene has CDR1 SGHNT and CDR2 YYREEE (reference sequence). This CDR3 comprises 16 residues. CDR3 in amino acids: CASSVPSGSSYNEQFF. In DNA form, the CDR3 reads TGTGCCAGCAGCGTTCCTAGCGGGAGCTCCTACAATGAGCAGTTCTTC.

The genes are TRBV9 and TRBJ1-2; weak D call: TRBD1 (6 bases). V gave up 0 bases and J gave up 4 bases, with 13 bases separating them. The CDR3 totals 15 residues. Germline V gene data show CDR1 as SGDLS and CDR2 as YYNGEE. CDR3 bases: TGTGCCAGCAGCGTAGGTGTAGGGGGACGCTATGGCTACACCTTC. Translated, it gives CASSVGVGGRYGYTF.

This chain joins TRBV4-1 and TRBJ2-3; TRBD1 might be the D (5 bases). This CDR3 comprises 15 residues. The germline CDR1 and CDR2 sequences are MGHRA and YSYEKL. Trimming took 0 bases from V and 0 from J, leaving 7 bases between them. The CDR3 DNA reads as TGCGCCAGCAGCCAAGAGCCAGGGAGCACAGATACGCAGTATTTT. Translated: CASSQEPGSTDTQYF.

V and J are TRBV10-2 and TRBJ2-5; 10 bases map to TRBD2. Trimming at V came to 7 bases and at J to 5 bases, leaving 4 bases not matched to a gene. This CDR3 has 13 residues. Germline lookup yields CDR1 WSHSY and CDR2 SAAADI. The CDR3 coding sequence is TGCGCCAGCAAGGCTAGCGGGGGTGAGACCCAGTACTTC. This sequence encodes CASKASGGETQYF.

CDR3 nucleotide sequence: TGTGCCAGCAGTTTATCGGCGGGGACCTACACAGATACGCAGTATTTT. This sequence encodes CASSLSAGTYTDTQYF. V usage is TRBV27 and J usage is TRBJ2-3; TRBD2 is a possible D gene (6 bases). The CDR3 sequence is 16 residues long. The germline gives CDR1 MNHEY, CDR2 SMNVEV (reference sequence). The V end lost 0 bases, the J end lost 2 bases, and 12 bases lay between the germline ends.

This clone was counted a few times. J is TRBJ1-1 and V is TRBV2; D is unresolved. The length of the CDR3 is 13 residues. Germline lookup yields CDR1 SNHLY and CDR2 FYNNEI. With 1 base removed from V and 1 base from J, the gap between germline ends came to 4 bases. As DNA, the CDR3 is TGTGCCAGCAGTGAAGAAGGGAACACTGAAGCTTTCTTT. As protein: CASSEEGNTEAFF.

The rearrangement joins TRBV7-9 to TRBJ1-5; D unclear. The ends were cut back, 3 bases at V and 7 bases at J, with 7 bases in the middle. This CDR3 contains 12 residues. The germline CDR1 and CDR2 sequences are SEHNR and FQNEAQ (reference sequence). CDR3 region: CASSLGTQPQHF. DNA of the CDR3: TGTGCCAGCAGCTTGGGCACCCAGCCCCAGCATTTT.

This rearrangement joins TRBV6-1 to TRBJ1-2; 8 bases line up with TRBD1. The CDR3 consists of 12 residues. Germline CDR1 is MNHNS and CDR2 is SASEGT. V lost 6 bases, J lost 8 bases, and 5 bases stayed unmatched. CDR3 sequence: CASRAGGAGYTF. In DNA form, the CDR3 reads TGTGCCAGCAGGGCAGGGGGCGCGGGCTACACCTTC.

The rearrangement uses TRBV7-9 and TRBJ1-1; tentatively, D is TRBD1 (6 bases). V was pared by 9 bases and J by 8 bases, with 10 bases between. The CDR3 consists of 10 residues. The germline CDR1 and CDR2 sequences are SEHNR and FQNEAQ (reference sequence). The CDR3 bases are TGTGCCAGACACCAGGGGGAAGCTTTCTTT. Its translation is CARHQGEAFF. The full variable domain, its missing parts supplied by reference TRBV7-9 and TRBJ1-1, is DTGVSQNPRHKITKRGQNVTFRCDPISEHNRLYWYRQTLGQGPEFLTYFQNEAQLEKSRLLSDRFSAERPKGSFSTLEIQRTEQGDSAMYLCARHQGEAFFGQGTRLTVV.

This chain links TRBV5-1 with TRBJ1-1; perhaps TRBD1 as D (5 bases). CDR3 length: 14 amino acids. V lost 0 bases and J 2 bases, leaving 8 bases between the germline ends. CDR1 SGHRS and CDR2 YFSETQ come from the germline V gene. This chain's CDR3 is CASSLVQGNTEAFF. The DNA for the CDR3 is TGCGCCAGCAGCTTGGTCCAGGGAAACACTGAAGCTTTCTTT.

The chain combines TRBV18 with TRBJ1-3; TRBD1 is a possible D gene (6 bases). V lost 2 bases to trimming and J lost 0 bases, with 14 bases between them. CDR3 length: 17 residues. From germline, CDR1 is KGHSH and CDR2 LQKENI. CDR3 nucleotide sequence: TGTGCCAGCTCACCATACCAGGGGCCAAGCTCTGGAAACACCATATATTTT. It codes for CASSPYQGPSSGNTIYF.

The rearrangement joins TRBV5-1 to TRBJ2-7, with TRBD1 matching over 7 bases. The length of the CDR3 is 15 residues. Germline lookup yields CDR1 SGHRS and CDR2 YFSETQ. Losses at the gene ends were 4 bases for V and 2 bases for J; bases not matched to a gene: 9. As DNA, the CDR3 is TGCGCCAGCAGCATTCAACCGGGACAGACCTACGAGCAGTACGTC. The encoded protein is CASSIQPGQTYEQYV.

The chain has TRBV30 and TRBJ2-3; tentatively, D is TRBD2 (6 bases). With 0 bases removed from V and 3 bases from J, the gap between germline ends came to 7 bases. There are 13 residues in the CDR3. Per the germline V gene, CDR1 is GTSNPN and CDR2 is SVGIG (reference sequence). CDR3 sequence reads: CAWSVRGTDTQYF. The CDR3 DNA follows: TGTGCCTGGAGTGTACGGGGGACAGATACGCAGTATTTT.

V usage is TRBV5-1 and J usage is TRBJ2-5; D is perhaps TRBD2 (7 bases). The V gene lost 1 base and the J gene lost 1 base, with 11 bases spanning the gap. The CDR3 contains 15 residues. Germline CDR1 reads SGHRS; CDR2 reads YFSETQ. CDR3 in amino acids: CASSLQGGGQETQYF. CDR3 bases: TGCGCCAGCAGCTTGCAGGGAGGGGGCCAAGAGACCCAGTACTTC.

The chain carries TRBV28 and TRBJ2-5; 8 nucleotides agree with TRBD1. The V gene's germline CDR1 is MDHEN and CDR2 SYDVKM. This CDR3 is 14 amino acids long. After removal of 6 bases from V and 5 bases from J, the junction contained 8 bases not matched to a gene. The CDR3 sequence: CASRRTGLGETQYF. In DNA form, the CDR3 reads TGTGCCAGCAGAAGGACAGGGCTCGGGGAGACCCAGTACTTC. Together with reference TRBV28 and TRBJ2-5, the CDR3 gives the full variable domain: DVKVTQSSRYLVKRTGEKVFLECVQDMDHENMFWYRQDPGLGLRLIYFSYDVKMKEKGDIPEGYSVSREKKERFSLILESASTNQTSMYLCASRRTGLGETQYFGPGTRLLVL.